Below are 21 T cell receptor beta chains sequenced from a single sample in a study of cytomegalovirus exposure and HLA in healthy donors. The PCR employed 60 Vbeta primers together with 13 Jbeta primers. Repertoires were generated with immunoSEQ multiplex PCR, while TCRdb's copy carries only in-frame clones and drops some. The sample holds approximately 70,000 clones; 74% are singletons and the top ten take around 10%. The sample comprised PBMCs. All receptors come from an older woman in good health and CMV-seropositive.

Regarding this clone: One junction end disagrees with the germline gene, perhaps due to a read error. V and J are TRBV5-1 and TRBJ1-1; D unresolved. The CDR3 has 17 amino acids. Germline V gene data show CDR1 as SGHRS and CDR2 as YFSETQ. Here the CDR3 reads CAGSWPRRHFLGKEAFF. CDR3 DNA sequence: TGCGCCGGCAGCTGGCCCCGTCGACACTTCCTCGGCAAGGAAGCTTTCTTT.

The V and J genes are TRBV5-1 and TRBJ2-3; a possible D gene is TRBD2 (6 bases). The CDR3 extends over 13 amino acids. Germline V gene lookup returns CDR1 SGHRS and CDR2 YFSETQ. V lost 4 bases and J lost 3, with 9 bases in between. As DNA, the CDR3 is TGCGCCAGCAGCCCAGGGACTACAGATACGCAGTATTTT. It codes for CASSPGTTDTQYF.

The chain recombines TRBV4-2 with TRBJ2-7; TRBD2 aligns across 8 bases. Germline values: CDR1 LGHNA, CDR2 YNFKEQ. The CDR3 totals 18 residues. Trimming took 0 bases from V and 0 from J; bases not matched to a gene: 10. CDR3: CASSQEVLVAGGSYEQYF. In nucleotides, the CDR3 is TGTGCCAGCAGCCAAGAAGTACTAGTGGCGGGGGGCTCCTACGAGCAGTACTTC.

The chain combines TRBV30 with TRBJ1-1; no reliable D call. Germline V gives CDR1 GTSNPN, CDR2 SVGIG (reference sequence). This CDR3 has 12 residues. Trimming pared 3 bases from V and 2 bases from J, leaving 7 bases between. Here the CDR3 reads CAWRTPNTEAFF. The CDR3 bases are TGTGCCTGGAGGACACCTAACACTGAAGCTTTCTTT.

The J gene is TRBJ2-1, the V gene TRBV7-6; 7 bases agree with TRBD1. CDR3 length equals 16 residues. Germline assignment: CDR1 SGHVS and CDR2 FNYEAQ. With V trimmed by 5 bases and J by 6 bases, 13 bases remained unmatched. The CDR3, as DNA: TGTGCCAGCAGCCCATCTAGGGGGCCCCTAGGCAATGAGCAGTTCTTC. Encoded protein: CASSPSRGPLGNEQFF.

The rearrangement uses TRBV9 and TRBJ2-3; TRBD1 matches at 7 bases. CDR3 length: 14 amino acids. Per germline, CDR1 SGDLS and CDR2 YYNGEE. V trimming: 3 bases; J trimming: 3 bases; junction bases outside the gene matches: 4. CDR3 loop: CASSARQGTDTQYF. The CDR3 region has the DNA TGTGCCAGCAGCGCTCGACAGGGAACAGATACGCAGTATTTT. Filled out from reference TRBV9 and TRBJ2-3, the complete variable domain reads DSGVTQTPKHLITATGQRVTLRCSPRSGDLSVYWYQQSLDQGLQFLIQYYNGEERAKGNILERFSAQQFPDLHSELNLSSLELGDSALYFCASSARQGTDTQYFGPGTRLTVL.

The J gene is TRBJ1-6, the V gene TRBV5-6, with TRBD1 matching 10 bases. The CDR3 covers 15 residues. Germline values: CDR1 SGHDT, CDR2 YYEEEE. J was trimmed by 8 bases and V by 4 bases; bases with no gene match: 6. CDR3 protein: CASSVWTGGDSPLHF. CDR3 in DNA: TGTGCCAGCAGCGTTTGGACAGGGGGAGATTCACCCCTCCACTTT.

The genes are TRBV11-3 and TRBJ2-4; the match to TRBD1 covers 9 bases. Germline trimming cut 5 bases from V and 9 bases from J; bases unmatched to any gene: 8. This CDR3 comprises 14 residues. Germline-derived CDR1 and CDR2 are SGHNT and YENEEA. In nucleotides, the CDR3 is TGTGCCAGCAGCCTCCGGGACAGGGCGATCATTCAGTACTTC. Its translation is CASSLRDRAIIQYF.

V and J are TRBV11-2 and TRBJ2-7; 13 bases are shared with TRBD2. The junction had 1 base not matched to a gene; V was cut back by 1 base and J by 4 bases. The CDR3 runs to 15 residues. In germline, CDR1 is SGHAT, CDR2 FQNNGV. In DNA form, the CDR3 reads TGTGCCAGCAGCTTAGTGGGACTAGCGGGGTACGAGCAGTACTTC. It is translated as CASSLVGLAGYEQYF.

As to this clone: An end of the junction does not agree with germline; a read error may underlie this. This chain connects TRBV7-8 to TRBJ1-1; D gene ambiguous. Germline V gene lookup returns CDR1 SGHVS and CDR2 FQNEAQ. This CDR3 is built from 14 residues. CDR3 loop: CASTLARANTEAFF. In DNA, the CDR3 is TGTGCCAGCACCTTAGCTAGAGCGAACACTGAAGCTTTCTTT. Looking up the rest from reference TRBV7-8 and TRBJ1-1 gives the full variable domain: GAGVSQSPRYKVAKRGQDVALRCDPISGHVSLFWYQQALGQGPEFLTYFQNEAQLDKSGLPSDRFFAERPEGSVSTLKIQRTQQEDSAVYLCASTLARANTEAFFGQGTRLTVV.

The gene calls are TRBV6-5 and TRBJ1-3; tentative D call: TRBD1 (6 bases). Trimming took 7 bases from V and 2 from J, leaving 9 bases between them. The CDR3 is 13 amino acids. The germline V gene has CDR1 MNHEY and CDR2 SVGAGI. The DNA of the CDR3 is TGTGCCAGCACCACAGGGACTGGAAACACCATATATTTT. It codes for CASTTGTGNTIYF.

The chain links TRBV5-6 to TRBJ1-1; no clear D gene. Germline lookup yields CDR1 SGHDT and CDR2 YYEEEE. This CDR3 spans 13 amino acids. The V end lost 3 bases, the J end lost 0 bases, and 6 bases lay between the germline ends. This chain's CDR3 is CASSSLLNTEAFF. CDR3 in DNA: TGTGCCAGCAGCTCGCTACTGAACACTGAAGCTTTCTTT.

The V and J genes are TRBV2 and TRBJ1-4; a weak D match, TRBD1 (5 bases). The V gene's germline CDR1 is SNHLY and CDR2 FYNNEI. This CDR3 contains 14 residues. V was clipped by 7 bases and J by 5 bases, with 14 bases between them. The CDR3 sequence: CASTWGPRNEKLFF. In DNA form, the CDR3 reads TGTGCCAGCACTTGGGGCCCAAGAAATGAAAAACTGTTTTTT.

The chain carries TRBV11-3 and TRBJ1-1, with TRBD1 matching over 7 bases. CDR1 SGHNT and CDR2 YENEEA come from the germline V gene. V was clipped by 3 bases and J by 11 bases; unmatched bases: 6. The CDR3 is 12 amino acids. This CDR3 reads CASSFSTGAAFF. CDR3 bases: TGTGCCAGCAGCTTCTCAACAGGGGCCGCTTTCTTT.

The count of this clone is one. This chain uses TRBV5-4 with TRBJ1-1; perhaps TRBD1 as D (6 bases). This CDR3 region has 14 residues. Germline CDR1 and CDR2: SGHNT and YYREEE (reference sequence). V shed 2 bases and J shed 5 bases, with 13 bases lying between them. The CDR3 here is CASSLQGVGTEAFF. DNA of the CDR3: TGTGCCAGCAGCTTACAGGGCGTAGGGACTGAAGCTTTCTTT.

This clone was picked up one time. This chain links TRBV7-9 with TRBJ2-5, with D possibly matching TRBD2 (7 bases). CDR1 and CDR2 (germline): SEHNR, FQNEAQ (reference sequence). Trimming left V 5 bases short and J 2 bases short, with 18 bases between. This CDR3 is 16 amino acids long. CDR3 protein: CASSRAERGGQETQYF. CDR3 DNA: TGTGCCAGCAGCCGGGCGGAGAGGGGGGGGCAAGAGACCCAGTACTTC.

The CDR3 loop reads CASSSLGPGTSPLDTQYF. CDR3 bases: TGCGCCAGCAGCTCACTAGGGCCCGGGACTAGCCCCTTGGATACGCAGTATTTT. The V and J genes are TRBV5-1 and TRBJ2-3, with 9 bases identical to TRBD2. The V gene's germline CDR1 is SGHRS and CDR2 YFSETQ. J lost 6 bases, V lost 3 bases, and 17 bases had no gene match. The CDR3 is made up of 18 amino acids. Full variable domain (missing parts from reference TRBV5-1 and TRBJ2-3): KAGVTQTPRYLIKTRGQQVTLSCSPISGHRSVSWYQQTPGQGLQFLFEYFSETQRNKGNFPGRFSGRQFSNSRSEMNVSTLELGDSALYLCASSSLGPGTSPLDTQYFGPGTRLTVL.

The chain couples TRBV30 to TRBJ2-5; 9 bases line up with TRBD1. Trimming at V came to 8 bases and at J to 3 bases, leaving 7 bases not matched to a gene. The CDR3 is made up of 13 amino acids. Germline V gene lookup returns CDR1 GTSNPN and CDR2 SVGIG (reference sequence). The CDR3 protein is CAGAGTGKETQYF. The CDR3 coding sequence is TGTGCCGGGGCCGGGACAGGGAAAGAGACCCAGTACTTC.

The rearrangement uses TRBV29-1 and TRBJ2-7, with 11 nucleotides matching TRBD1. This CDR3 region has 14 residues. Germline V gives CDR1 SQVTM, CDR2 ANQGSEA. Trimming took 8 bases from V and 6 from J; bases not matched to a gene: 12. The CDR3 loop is CSFCEGTGGSEQYF. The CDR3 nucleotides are TGCAGCTTCTGTGAGGGGACAGGGGGTTCCGAGCAGTACTTC.

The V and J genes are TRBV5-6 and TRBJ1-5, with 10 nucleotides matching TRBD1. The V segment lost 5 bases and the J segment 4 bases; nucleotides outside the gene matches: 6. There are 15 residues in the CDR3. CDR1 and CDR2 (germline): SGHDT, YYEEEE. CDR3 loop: CASRRQGARNQPQHF. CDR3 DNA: TGTGCCAGCAGGAGACAGGGGGCGCGAAATCAGCCCCAGCATTTT.

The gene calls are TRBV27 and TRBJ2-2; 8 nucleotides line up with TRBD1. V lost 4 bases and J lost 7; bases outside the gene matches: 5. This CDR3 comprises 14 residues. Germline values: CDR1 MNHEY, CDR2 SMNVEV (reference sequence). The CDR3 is CASSWGRGHGELFF. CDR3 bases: TGTGCCAGCAGTTGGGGCAGGGGGCACGGGGAGCTGTTTTTT.